This record looks at one T cell receptor beta chain sequence and its context. Antigen specificity is unknown. These data belong to a study of shared clonotypes between healthy human individuals. Study as a whole: Sampling drew on donors who were a couple of women and a few men aged 18 to 49. CD4 naive cells filled three plates per donor, CD4 memory three, CD8 naive two and CD8 memory one.

Study outcomes and limitations: What naive subsets generally showed was a larger estimated richness than memory subsets showed.

Assay used: immunoSEQ multiplex PCR; TCRdb lists only in-frame clones, some missing. The sample has about 1.1 million clones; more than 75% are singletons. From CD4+ cells came CD45RA+ naive and CD45RA-negative memory subsets. The sample taken for sequencing was memory CD4+ T cells from PBMCs. The subset here: CD45RA-negative fraction. The receptor was isolated from a man aged 18 to 30 in good health. Some clones in this sample may be carry-over from other donors' samples.

The CDR3 here is CASRPLTGTLRSTF. In DNA, the CDR3 is TGTGCCAGCAGACCCCTAACCGGGACACTCAGAAGCACCTTC. The chain recombines TRBV6-5 with TRBJ1-2, with a tentative D call TRBD1 (6 bases). The CDR3 extends over 14 amino acids. The germline V and J ends were trimmed by 6 bases and 13 bases, with 24 bases remaining between them. The germline V gene has CDR1 MNHEY and CDR2 SVGAGI.